The subject of this entry is one T cell receptor beta chain. The antigen is undetermined. CDR3 size: 12 residues. Germline V CDR1 and CDR2: SQVTM, ANQGSEA. The V end lost 7 bases, the J end lost 3 bases, and 12 bases lay between the germline ends. The protocol was immunoSEQ multiplex PCR, while the TCRdb copy is restricted to in-frame clones and leaves out a portion. Of 99,000 or so clones detected, about 81% appear once; the ten largest clones hold around 5%. The source of the sample is a study of T cell responses to AZD1222 COVID-19 vaccine. Overall study results and limits: There were repertoire samples only from the period after the peak T cell response. Spike-specific TCR breadth and depth both grew after two AZD1222 doses.

Specimen: peripheral blood, collected on day 0 of AZD1222 vaccination. This sequence originates from an adult in good health. The chain carries TRBV29-1 and TRBJ1-2, with D uncertain. CDR3 DNA: TGCAGCGCTACCAAGACGGACTATGGCTACACCTTC. Translating gives CSATKTDYGYTF. The variable domain in full, completed from reference TRBV29-1 and TRBJ1-2, reads SAVISQKPSRDICQRGTSLTIQCQVDSQVTMMFWYRQQPGQSLTLIATANQGSEATYESGFVIDKFPISRPNLTFSTLTVSNMSPEDSSIYLCSATKTDYGYTFGSGTRLTVV.